The rows below give T cell receptor beta chains drawn from one sample of a study of blood T cell repertoires in COVID-19. Some clones are missing from TCRdb's copy, which holds only in-frame ones; the method was immunoSEQ multiplex PCR. The table includes some 270,000 clones, roughly 89% detected once. Input material: peripheral blood. The receptors shown here come from a woman aged 60-75 years with COVID-19, enrolled during active disease. Both conserved end residues are part of each CDR3. The D gene is left open where the match is weak. Clone size appears in some rows only: once, few, many, or a class for an expanded clone.

V	D	J	size	CDR3	DNA
TRBV5-6	-	TRBJ2-7	-	CASSLGPGIGPYEQYF	TGTGCCAGCAGCTTGGGCCCGGGGATCGGACCCTACGAGCAGTACTTC
TRBV5-4	TRBD1	TRBJ1-4	-	CASSHKDRGINEKLFF	TGTGCCAGCAGCCACAAGGACAGGGGGATTAATGAAAAACTGTTTTTT
TRBV7-8	TRBD1	TRBJ1-6	-	CASSLGTGDSPLHF	TGTGCCAGCAGCTTGGGGACAGGGGATTCACCCCTCCACTTT
TRBV4-3	TRBD1	TRBJ2-1	-	CASSHDRGNEQFF	TGCGCCAGCAGCCACGACAGGGGTAATGAGCAGTTCTTC
TRBV4-3	-	TRBJ1-4	-	CASSQDSTALWEKLFF	TGCGCCAGCAGCCAAGATTCAACAGCACTGTGGGAAAAACTGTTTTTT
TRBV3-1/TRBV3-2	-	TRBJ1-2	-	CASSQAGNYGYTF	TGTGCCAGCAGCCAGGCAGGTAACTATGGCTACACCTTC
TRBV19	TRBD1	TRBJ1-5	-	CASSIRTGPNQPQHF	TGTGCCAGTAGTATCCGGACAGGGCCCAATCAGCCCCAGCATTTT
TRBV9	TRBD1	TRBJ1-2	-	CASSVDGTGNYGYTF	TGTGCCAGCAGCGTAGATGGGACAGGGAACTATGGCTACACCTTC
TRBV5-1	-	TRBJ1-1	-	CASRAGNTEAFF	TGCGCCAGCCGCGCGGGGAACACTGAAGCTTTCTTT
TRBV4-2	TRBD1	TRBJ2-7	-	CASSQIGQGSYEQYF	TGTGCCAGCAGCCAGATTGGACAGGGAAGCTACGAGCAGTACTTC
TRBV4-2	TRBD1	TRBJ2-5	-	CASSPRTGSFQETQYF	TGTGCCAGCAGCCCTAGGACAGGGTCATTTCAAGAGACCCAGTACTTC
TRBV18	-	TRBJ2-3	-	CASSESGTDTQYF	TGTGCCAGCTCGGAGTCTGGCACAGATACGCAGTATTTT
TRBV12-5	-	TRBJ2-5	-	CASGIKTQGGSVETQYF	TGTGCTAGTGGTATAAAGACCCAGGGGGGTAGCGTCGAGACCCAGTACTTC
TRBV7-2	-	TRBJ1-2	-	CASSFDGVGGYTF	TGTGCCAGCAGCTTTGACGGGGTAGGGGGCTACACCTTC
TRBV6-4	-	TRBJ2-1	-	CASSDGQGPYNEQFF	TGTGCCAGCAGTGACGGGCAGGGCCCCTACAATGAGCAGTTCTTC
TRBV5-4	-	TRBJ1-1	once	CASSSSKWSTEAFF	TGTGCCAGCAGCTCAAGTAAATGGAGCACTGAAGCTTTCTTT
TRBV5-6	-	TRBJ2-5	once	CASSLGSERSETQYF	TGTGCCAGCAGCTTGGGTTCCGAGAGGTCGGAGACCCAGTACTTC
TRBV7-9	TRBD2	TRBJ2-1	-	CASSYRRGGYDEQFF	TGTGCCAGCAGCTACCGGCGGGGGGGCTACGATGAGCAGTTCTTC
TRBV27	TRBD1	TRBJ2-1	-	CASSLYPGGGEQFF	TGTGCCAGCAGTTTATACCCAGGGGGCGGTGAGCAGTTCTTC
TRBV7-9	-	TRBJ2-1	-	CASSSAGINNEQFF	TGTGCCAGCAGCTCCGCTGGCATCAACAATGAGCAGTTCTTC
TRBV19	-	TRBJ1-2	-	CASSIKQHGYTF	TGTGCCAGTAGTATAAAACAGCATGGCTACACCTTC
TRBV20-1	-	TRBJ2-2	-	CSALSTGELFF	TGCAGTGCCTTGAGCACCGGGGAGCTGTTTTTT
TRBV5-8	-	TRBJ2-3	-	CASSLMLTGQNTDTQYF	TGTGCCAGCAGCTTGATGTTGACAGGACAAAACACAGATACGCAGTATTTT
TRBV2	TRBD1	TRBJ1-6	-	CASSRWGQVRGAGGSPLHF	TGTGCCAGCTCCCGCTGGGGACAGGTGCGGGGAGCGGGAGGTTCACCCCTCCACTTT
TRBV7-9	TRBD2	TRBJ2-5	-	CASSRIAGGLETQYF	TGTGCCAGCAGCCGGATAGCGGGGGGGTTGGAGACCCAGTACTTC
TRBV4-1	-	TRBJ2-7	-	CASSQDHRIISYEQYF	TGCGCCAGCAGCCAAGATCACCGCATAATCAGCTACGAGCAGTACTTC
TRBV19	TRBD1	TRBJ2-1	once	CASSIGTGNQFF	TGTGCCAGTAGTATAGGGACAGGGAATCAGTTCTTC
TRBV10-3	TRBD1	TRBJ1-4	-	CAIREGASNEKLFF	TGTGCCATCAGGGAGGGGGCGTCTAATGAAAAACTGTTTTTT
TRBV5-1	TRBD2	TRBJ2-1	-	CASSSPSGRSYNEQFF	TGCGCCAGCAGCTCGCCTAGCGGACGCTCCTACAATGAGCAGTTCTTC
TRBV7-6	-	TRBJ1-1	few	CASSLEVAGVRGTEAFF	TGTGCCAGCAGCTTAGAGGTCGCGGGGGTTAGGGGTACTGAAGCTTTCTTT
TRBV27	-	TRBJ1-1	once	CASSPLQGLAFF	TGTGCCAGCAGTCCACTGCAGGGGTTAGCTTTCTTT
TRBV3-1/TRBV3-2	-	TRBJ1-1	-	CGALNTEAFF	TGTGGGGCCCTGAACACTGAAGCTTTCTTT
TRBV7-9	TRBD1	TRBJ1-2	once	CASSLPSRGDDGYTF	TGTGCCAGCAGCTTACCGTCCAGGGGGGACGATGGCTACACCTTC
TRBV12-3/TRBV12-4	-	TRBJ1-5	-	CASSLPPGQPQHF	TGTGCCAGCAGTTTACCTCCAGGCCAGCCCCAGCATTTT
TRBV5-4	TRBD2	TRBJ2-5	-	CASSPGSASGGQETQYF	TGTGCCAGCAGCCCCGGCTCTGCTAGCGGGGGCCAAGAGACCCAGTACTTC
TRBV10-3	TRBD2	TRBJ2-3	-	CAISEYTGRGTDVYTQYF	TGTGCCATCAGTGAGTACACCGGGCGGGGGACCGACGTGTATACGCAGTATTTT
TRBV30	-	TRBJ1-6	-	CAHSVRLEDSPLHF	TGTGCCCATTCGGTACGGCTGGAGGATTCACCCCTCCACTTT
TRBV4-1	-	TRBJ1-5	once	CASSPTPNQPQHF	TGCGCCAGCAGCCCCACACCGAATCAGCCCCAGCATTTT
TRBV18	TRBD2	TRBJ2-7	-	CASSPRLAGSSYEQYF	TGTGCCAGCTCACCCCGACTAGCGGGGAGCTCCTACGAGCAGTACTTC
TRBV18	-	TRBJ1-3	-	CASSPDSAGNTIYF	TGTGCCAGCTCACCGGACAGTGCTGGAAACACCATATATTTT
TRBV6-2/TRBV6-3	TRBD1	TRBJ1-2	-	CASSFSGGLVNYGYTF	TGTGCCAGCAGTTTCTCAGGGGGTCTTGTGAACTATGGCTACACCTTC
TRBV4-1	-	TRBJ1-4	-	CASSPPGRSELFF	TGCGCCAGCAGCCCACCCGGTCGGAGTGAACTGTTTTTT
TRBV5-1	-	TRBJ1-3	-	CASSSDVGTSGNTIYF	TGCGCCAGCAGCTCGGACGTGGGGACTTCTGGAAACACCATATATTTT
TRBV18	-	TRBJ1-3	-	CASSPETGSSGNTIYF	TGTGCCAGCTCACCTGAGACTGGAAGCTCTGGAAACACCATATATTTT
TRBV11-1	TRBD2	TRBJ2-3	once	CASSLGLAATDTQYF	TGTGCCAGCAGCTTGGGACTAGCGGCCACAGATACGCAGTATTTT
TRBV14	-	TRBJ1-5	-	CASSQDGKLPAFDPLQPQHF	TGTGCCAGCAGCCAAGATGGTAAACTCCCCGCGTTTGATCCTCTTCAGCCCCAGCATTTT
TRBV19	TRBD1	TRBJ2-7	-	CATGPGQGVGEQYF	TGTGCCACTGGGCCGGGACAGGGGGTGGGCGAGCAGTACTTC
TRBV18	-	TRBJ2-7	-	CASSPGQPVMWEQYF	TGTGCCAGCTCACCCGGACAGCCCGTGATGTGGGAGCAGTACTTC
TRBV5-5	TRBD1	TRBJ1-2	-	CASSPGQNYGYTF	TGTGCCAGCAGCCCGGGACAGAACTATGGCTACACCTTC
TRBV7-6	-	TRBJ2-4	-	CASSPKMGQDRLAKNIQYF	TGTGCCAGCAGCCCGAAAATGGGTCAGGACAGACTAGCCAAAAACATTCAGTACTTC
TRBV2	TRBD2	TRBJ2-1	-	CASSGTSGGISYNEQFF	TGTGCCAGCAGTGGGACTAGCGGGGGTATCTCCTACAATGAGCAGTTCTTC
TRBV4-1	-	TRBJ1-5	-	CASSQGQGVGQPQHF	TGCGCCAGCAGCCAAGGCCAGGGTGTGGGTCAGCCCCAGCATTTT
TRBV7-8	TRBD2	TRBJ2-3	-	CASSLPTSGGHYSTDTQYF	TGTGCCAGCAGCTTACCCACTAGCGGGGGGCATTATAGCACAGATACGCAGTATTTT
TRBV6-4	-	TRBJ1-2	-	CASSDEIGGSYTF	TGTGCCAGCAGTGACGAAATAGGCGGAAGCTACACCTTC
TRBV3-1/TRBV3-2	-	TRBJ1-3	-	CASSQANSGNTIYF	TGTGCCAGCAGCCAAGCCAATTCTGGAAACACCATATATTTT